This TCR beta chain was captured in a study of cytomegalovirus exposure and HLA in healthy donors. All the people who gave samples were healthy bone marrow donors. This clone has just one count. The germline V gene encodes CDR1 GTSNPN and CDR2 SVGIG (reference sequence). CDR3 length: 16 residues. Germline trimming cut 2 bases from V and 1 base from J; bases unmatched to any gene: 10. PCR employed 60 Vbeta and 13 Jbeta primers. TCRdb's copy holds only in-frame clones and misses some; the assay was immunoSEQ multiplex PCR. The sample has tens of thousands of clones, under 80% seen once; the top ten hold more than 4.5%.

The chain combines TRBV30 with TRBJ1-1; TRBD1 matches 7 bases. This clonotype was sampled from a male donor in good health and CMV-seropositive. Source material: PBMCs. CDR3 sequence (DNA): TGTGCCTGGAGTCTTCTTGGTTCAGGGGGGAACACTGAAGCTTTCTTT. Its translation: CAWSLLGSGGNTEAFF.